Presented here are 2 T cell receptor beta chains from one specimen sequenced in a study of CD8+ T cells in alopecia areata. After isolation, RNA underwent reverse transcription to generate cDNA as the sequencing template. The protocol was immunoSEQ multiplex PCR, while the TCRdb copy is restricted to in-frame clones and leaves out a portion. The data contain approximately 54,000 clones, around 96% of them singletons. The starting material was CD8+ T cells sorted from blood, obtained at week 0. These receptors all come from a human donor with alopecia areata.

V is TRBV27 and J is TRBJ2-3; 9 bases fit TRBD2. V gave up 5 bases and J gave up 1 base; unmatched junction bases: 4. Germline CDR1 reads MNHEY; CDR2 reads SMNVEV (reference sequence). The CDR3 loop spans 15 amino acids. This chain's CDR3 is CASSLQRGGTDTQYF. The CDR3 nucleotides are TGTGCCAGCAGTCTTCAGCGGGGGGGCACAGATACGCAGTATTTT.

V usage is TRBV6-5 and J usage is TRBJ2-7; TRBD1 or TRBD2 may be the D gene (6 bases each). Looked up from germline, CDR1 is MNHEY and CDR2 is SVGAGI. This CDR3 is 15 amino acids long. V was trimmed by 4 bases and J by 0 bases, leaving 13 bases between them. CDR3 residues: CASSLGPGASYEQYF. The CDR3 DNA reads TGTGCCAGCAGTTTAGGACCGGGGGCCTCCTACGAGCAGTACTTC.